One and the same sample provided the 20 T cell receptor beta chains below, sequenced in a study of T cell responses to AZD1222 COVID-19 vaccine. TCRdb's copy holds only in-frame clones and misses some; the assay was immunoSEQ multiplex PCR. The repertoire holds about 120,000 clones, over 80% seen once, with around 14% in the top ten. The sample was peripheral blood, taken on day 0 of AZD1222 vaccination. The receptor set was obtained from an adult in good health.

This chain links TRBV11-2 with TRBJ1-2; D is unresolved. Trimming stripped 5 bases from V and 3 bases from J, with 16 bases between. CDR1 is SGHAT and CDR2 is FQNNGV in the germline V gene. This CDR3 contains 15 residues. Here the CDR3 reads CASSHPRRTDYGYTF. The CDR3 coding sequence is TGTGCCAGCAGCCACCCTCGACGGACGGACTATGGCTACACCTTC. The variable domain in full, with the rest retrieved from reference TRBV11-2 and TRBJ1-2, is EAGVAQSPRYKIIEKRQSVAFWCNPISGHATLYWYQQILGQGPKLLIQFQNNGVVDDSQLPKDRFSAERLKGVDSTLKIQPAKLEDSAVYLCASSHPRRTDYGYTFGSGTRLTVV.

The chain recombines TRBV6-5 with TRBJ1-6; TRBD1 agrees at 7 bases. The CDR3 spans 14 residues. J gave up 7 bases and V 7 bases, and 7 bases lay outside the gene matches. Germline loops: CDR1 MNHEY, CDR2 SVGAGI. CDR3 residues: CASTLTGFNSPLHF. In DNA form, the CDR3 reads TGTGCCAGCACCCTGACAGGGTTCAATTCACCCCTCCACTTT.

The J gene is TRBJ2-7, the V gene TRBV6-2 or TRBV6-3, with D perhaps matching TRBD2 (7 bases). The germline V gene encodes CDR1 MNHEY and CDR2 SVGEGT. This CDR3 spans 18 amino acids. Deletions cut 2 bases from V and 4 bases from J, with 24 bases between. For the CDR3, the DNA is TGTGCCAGCAGTTACCGGGACACCGGGGGGATACCCGGATACGAGCAGTACTTC. Translating it yields CASSYRDTGGIPGYEQYF.

This clone has more than one count but fewer than ten. This sample also contains other DNA sequences that code for the same CDR3. The chain recombines TRBV12-3 or TRBV12-4 with TRBJ1-2; tentative D call: TRBD1 (6 bases). V was clipped by 1 base and J by 5 bases, with 8 bases between them. CDR3 size: 13 residues. CDR3 in amino acids: CASSLGQGYGYTF. Here the CDR3 DNA reads TGTGCCAGCAGTTTAGGGCAGGGGTATGGCTACACCTTC.

The chain combines TRBV6-1 with TRBJ1-2; no clear D. The CDR3 sequence is 15 residues long. The V end lost 3 bases, the J end lost 4 bases, and 15 bases lay between the germline ends. CDR1 and CDR2 from the germline V gene are MNHNS and SASEGT. In DNA form, the CDR3 reads TGTGCCAGCAGTGACACGAAGTCTCGTATCTATGGCTACACCTTC. It is translated as CASSDTKSRIYGYTF.

V usage is TRBV2 and J usage is TRBJ1-1, with a possible D match to TRBD1 (6 bases). Per germline, CDR1 SNHLY and CDR2 FYNNEI. This CDR3 has 13 amino acids. Between the trimmed V and J ends, which lost 6 bases and 2 bases, there was a span of 10 bases. The CDR3 DNA reads TGTGCCAGCAGACCACAGGGTAACACTGAAGCTTTCTTT. This sequence encodes CASRPQGNTEAFF. The full variable domain, rest sourced from reference TRBV2 and TRBJ1-1, is EPEVTQTPSHQVTQMGQEVILRCVPISNHLYFYWYRQILGQKVEFLVSFYNNEISEKSEIFDDQFSVERPDGSNFTLKIRSTKLEDSAMYFCASRPQGNTEAFFGQGTRLTVV.

The chain uses TRBV5-1 and TRBJ1-2; 11 nucleotides match TRBD1. V was pared by 1 base and J by 4 bases, with 6 bases of the junction left unmatched. Germline-derived CDR1 and CDR2 are SGHRS and YFSETQ. This CDR3 is 16 amino acids long. CDR3 sequence reads: CASSLKGQGAPYGYTF. CDR3 DNA sequence: TGCGCCAGCAGCTTGAAAGGACAGGGGGCCCCCTATGGCTACACCTTC.

V and J are TRBV7-2 and TRBJ2-1; D perhaps matches TRBD1 (7 bases). V dropped 6 bases and J dropped 2 bases, with 20 bases sitting between them. The CDR3 has 17 amino acids. The germline gives CDR1 SGHTA, CDR2 FQGNSA. The CDR3 protein is CASRSGEWGQPYNEQFF. CDR3 nucleotides: TGTGCCAGCAGATCGGGGGAGTGGGGACAGCCCTACAATGAGCAGTTCTTC.

This clone was detected only a few times. The J gene is TRBJ2-1, the V gene TRBV4-1; D may correspond to TRBD1 or TRBD2 (5 bases each). Germline CDR1 and CDR2: MGHRA and YSYEKL. The CDR3 length is 16 residues. Trimming left V 0 bases short and J 4 bases short, with 13 bases between. The CDR3 region is CASSQERDGVYNEQFF. CDR3 nucleotides: TGCGCCAGCAGCCAAGAACGGGACGGGGTTTACAATGAGCAGTTCTTC.

The chain uses TRBV13 and TRBJ2-5, with D possibly TRBD2 on 6 matching bases. The CDR3 has 17 amino acids. Trimming took 5 bases from V and 2 from J, leaving 21 bases between them. Per germline, CDR1 PRHDT and CDR2 FYEKMQ (reference sequence). The CDR3, as DNA: TGTGCCAGCAGCCAACTGAGATTGCGGGGCAGACAAGAGACCCAGTACTTC. Encoded protein: CASSQLRLRGRQETQYF.

This rearrangement joins TRBV19 to TRBJ2-2; 12 positions agree with TRBD1. This CDR3 region has 15 residues. The germline V gene has CDR1 LNHDA and CDR2 SQIVND (reference sequence). V shed 9 bases and J 5 bases; nucleotides not matched to a gene: 7. CDR3 loop: CASTRDRGRTGELFF. CDR3 nucleotide sequence: TGTGCCAGCACCCGGGACAGGGGGCGGACCGGGGAGCTGTTTTTT.

The CDR3 protein is CASSRDNIYGYTF. CDR3 coding DNA: TGTGCCAGCAGCCGGGACAACATCTATGGCTACACCTTC. The V and J genes are TRBV12-3 or TRBV12-4 and TRBJ1-2; D possibly corresponds to TRBD1 (6 bases). V lost 6 bases, J lost 4 bases, and 12 bases lay in between. The CDR3 has 13 amino acids.

The rearrangement uses TRBV27 and TRBJ1-6; TRBD1 matches 9 bases. Germline V gene lookup returns CDR1 MNHEY and CDR2 SMNVEV (reference sequence). Trimming at V came to 4 bases and at J to 5 bases, leaving 0 bases not matched to a gene. The CDR3 length is 14 residues. For the CDR3, the DNA is TGTGCCAGCAGTTGGGACAGGGATAATTCACCCCTCCACTTT. Amino acids: CASSWDRDNSPLHF.

This sequence joins TRBV9 and TRBJ1-2, with TRBD1 identical over 8 bases. The CDR3 extends over 13 amino acids. Germline CDR1 and CDR2: SGDLS and YYNGEE. Trimming removed 3 bases from V and 7 bases from J; junction bases left unmatched: 5. Here the CDR3 reads CASSGQGLGGYTF. For the CDR3, the DNA is TGTGCCAGCAGCGGACAGGGGCTCGGTGGCTACACCTTC. Full variable domain (rest looked up from reference TRBV9 and TRBJ1-2): DSGVTQTPKHLITATGQRVTLRCSPRSGDLSVYWYQQSLDQGLQFLIQYYNGEERAKGNILERFSAQQFPDLHSELNLSSLELGDSALYFCASSGQGLGGYTFGSGTRLTVV.

The chain employs TRBV19 and TRBJ1-2; D remains unclear. CDR1 and CDR2 from the germline V gene are LNHDA and SQIVND (reference sequence). The ends were cut back, 0 bases at V and 4 bases at J, with 12 bases in the middle. The CDR3 runs 15 residues. CDR3 DNA: TGTGCCAGTAGTATAGATACGGAGTCAAGCTATGGCTACACCTTC. Translated: CASSIDTESSYGYTF. Combining the CDR3 with reference TRBV19 and TRBJ1-2 gives the whole variable domain DGGITQSPKYLFRKEGQNVTLSCEQNLNHDAMYWYRQDPGQGLRLIYYSQIVNDFQKGDIAEGYSVSREKKESFPLTVTSAQKNPTAFYLCASSIDTESSYGYTFGSGTRLTVV.

This clone was seen just once. V gene TRBV9 combines with J gene TRBJ2-2; TRBD2 matches 8 bases. This CDR3 is built from 15 residues. J gave up 2 bases and V 0 bases, and 0 bases lay outside the gene matches. The germline CDR1 and CDR2 sequences are SGDLS and YYNGEE. Here the CDR3 DNA reads TGTGCCAGCAGCGTAGGGACTAGCAACACCGGGGAGCTGTTTTTT. As protein: CASSVGTSNTGELFF.

The rearrangement links TRBV7-6 to TRBJ2-5, with a possible D match to TRBD1 (6 bases). The CDR3 extends over 16 amino acids. CDR1 SGHVS and CDR2 FNYEAQ come from the germline V gene. Between the trimmed V and J ends, which lost 0 bases and 5 bases, there was a span of 16 bases. This chain's CDR3 is CASSLAPDSQGETQYF. The CDR3, as DNA: TGTGCCAGCAGCTTAGCCCCGGACAGCCAAGGGGAGACCCAGTACTTC.

This clone was observed a few times. The chain uses TRBV5-1 and TRBJ2-7, with 13 nucleotides matching TRBD2. J gave up 2 bases and V 5 bases, and 13 bases lay outside the gene matches. CDR1 is SGHRS and CDR2 is YFSETQ in the germline V gene. The CDR3 sequence is 18 residues long. CDR3 DNA: TGCGCCAGCAGTTTCGGCGGGACTAGCGGGAAAGAGGCCTACGAGCAGTACTTC. Translation gives CASSFGGTSGKEAYEQYF.

The rearrangement joins TRBV9 to TRBJ1-5, with 7 nucleotides matching TRBD1. The CDR3 loop spans 15 amino acids. Unmatched junction bases numbered 12, after V lost 0 bases and J lost 12 bases. Germline CDR1 is SGDLS and CDR2 is YYNGEE. The DNA of the CDR3 is TGTGCCAGCAGCGTAGGGGACAGTCTCCCTGGGGGCCAGCATTTT. Translated: CASSVGDSLPGGQHF.

The rearrangement links TRBV7-9 to TRBJ1-2; 9 bases are a match to TRBD1. Germline CDR1 reads SEHNR; CDR2 reads FQNEAQ (reference sequence). After removal of 4 bases from V and 6 bases from J, the junction contained 6 bases not matched to a gene. This CDR3 is built from 14 residues. The chain's CDR3 is CASSSADRGDGYTF. The CDR3 bases are TGTGCCAGCAGCTCCGCGGACAGGGGAGATGGCTACACCTTC.